This TCR beta chain was identified during a study of breast tumors, draining lymph nodes, adjacent tissues. Study-wide findings and caveats: The lymph node origin of tumor T cells was framed as consistent with a hypothesis, not demonstrated. Tumors had less TCR diversity than lymph nodes, more than nontumor tissue.

This CDR3 region has 12 residues. CDR1 and CDR2 (germline): KGHSH, LQKENI. V lost 5 bases and J 9 bases, leaving 11 bases between the germline ends. MiXCR, run by TCRdb on the multiplex PCR reads, gives a single entry per CDR3 protein. The table includes more than 250,000 distinct CDR3 sequences, around 30% detected once. With respect to this clonotype: Antigen: not known. This sequence may be a read error, since a much larger clone differs from it by one base.

Axillary draining lymph nodes of breast cancer patients supplied the node samples. Sequences were obtained from axillary lymph node tissue. The chain uses TRBV18 and TRBJ1-5; no definite D call. This clonotype was obtained from a female donor with breast cancer. Some clones in this sample may be carry-over from other donors' samples. For the CDR3, the DNA is TGTGCCAGCTCATCGGGCTCGGCGCCCCAGCATTTT. Protein: CASSSGSAPQHF. Filled out from reference TRBV18 and TRBJ1-5, the complete variable domain reads NAGVMQNPRHLVRRRGQEARLRCSPMKGHSHVYWYRQLPEEGLKFMVYLQKENIIDESGMPKERFSAEFPKEGPSILRIQQVVRGDSAAYFCASSSGSAPQHFGDGTRLSIL.